This T cell receptor beta chain was obtained from a study of blood T cell repertoires in COVID-19. The overall study: Sources were T cells, B-cell-depleted T cells, or PBMCs; the material itself was cDNA or gDNA.

Germline V gene lookup returns CDR1 SEHNR and CDR2 FQNEAQ (reference sequence). V lost 4 bases, J lost 7 bases, and 16 bases lay in between. The CDR3 is 15 amino acids. The method was immunoSEQ multiplex PCR; TCRdb's version includes in-frame clones alone and lacks a portion of them. The table has about 130,000 clones, roughly 85% seen once; the top ten hold around 4.5%. Sequencing was carried out using peripheral blood. This TCR came from a human donor in a cohort sampled during active COVID-19. This rearrangement joins TRBV7-9 to TRBJ1-4; a possible D gene is TRBD1 (5 bases). The CDR3 loop is CASSSKVRGGEKLFF. CDR3 DNA: TGTGCCAGCAGCTCTAAAGTAAGGGGAGGTGAAAAACTGTTTTTT.